The 14 T cell receptor beta chains given below trace back to one sample, sequenced in a study of T cells after yellow fever vaccination. TCRdb re-analysed the 5' RACE reads in MiXCR, keeping a single row per CDR3 protein. This table holds about 320,000 distinct CDR3 sequences, around 6.8% found once. Here the sequenced sample was PBMCs, taken about 49 days after the first yellow fever vaccination. Every receptor here comes from a man younger than 35 who received the YFV17D yellow fever vaccine.

Many counts were recorded for this clonotype. This chain links TRBV7-9 with TRBJ1-4, with unresolved D. V was clipped by 3 bases and J by 8 bases, with 7 bases between them. The CDR3 is 12 residues long. In germline, CDR1 is SEHNR, CDR2 FQNEAQ (reference sequence). CDR3 bases: TGTGCCAGCAGCTTTTCGGGGGAAAAACTGTTTTTT. Protein product: CASSFSGEKLFF.

This clonotype was observed a few times. This chain links TRBV12-3 or TRBV12-4 with TRBJ2-6; weak D call: TRBD2 (5 bases). The length of the CDR3 is 14 residues. V dropped 7 bases and J dropped 4 bases, with 11 bases sitting between them. CDR3 residues: CASTDGKGANVLTF. The CDR3, as DNA: TGTGCCAGCACCGACGGGAAGGGGGCCAACGTCCTGACTTTC.

The V and J genes are TRBV3-1 and TRBJ2-6; D possibly uses TRBD1 or TRBD2 (5 bases each). CDR3 length equals 17 residues. Germline V gene data show CDR1 as LGHDT and CDR2 as YNNKEL (reference sequence). Trimming shortened V by 8 bases and J by 1 base, and 18 bases separated the two germline ends. CDR3 residues: CASSQVGDPSGANVLTF. CDR3 bases: TGTGCCAGCTCCCAAGTGGGGGACCCTTCTGGGGCCAACGTCCTGACTTTC.

This clonotype was counted ten times or more. This rearrangement joins TRBV20-1 to TRBJ2-5; D ambiguous. The CDR3 has 14 residues. Germline CDR1 reads DFQATT; CDR2 reads SNEGSKA (reference sequence). Trimming removed 4 bases at V and 2 bases at J, with 14 bases between. The CDR3 here is CSAMKPNSQETQYF. The CDR3 nucleotides read TGCAGTGCTATGAAACCAAACTCTCAAGAGACCCAGTACTTC.

This clonotype has ten or more counts. The chain has TRBV20-1 and TRBJ2-1, with TRBD2 matching 7 bases. Germline V gene sequence: CDR1 DFQATT, CDR2 SNEGSKA (reference sequence). The V segment lost 6 bases and the J segment 2 bases; nucleotides outside the gene matches: 10. This CDR3 region has 15 residues. CDR3 loop: CSAPRAGVTYNEQFF. Here the CDR3 DNA reads TGCAGTGCCCCGCGGGCGGGGGTAACCTACAATGAGCAGTTCTTC.

The chain uses TRBV20-1 and TRBJ1-6; weak D call: TRBD1 (6 bases). Trimming left V 7 bases short and J 10 bases short, with 23 bases between. Per germline, CDR1 DFQATT and CDR2 SNEGSKA (reference sequence). CDR3 size: 15 residues. The DNA for the CDR3 is TGCAGTGTCGCGAAAAAGGGGACAATTGGATCACCCCTCCACTTT. It translates to CSVAKKGTIGSPLHF.

The chain links TRBV11-2 to TRBJ2-5, with 7 bases matching TRBD2. The CDR3 spans 16 residues. Germline lookup yields CDR1 SGHAT and CDR2 FQNNGV. Losses at the gene ends were 4 bases for V and 2 bases for J; bases not matched to a gene: 10. The CDR3 sequence: CASSSAEGGWQETQYF. The CDR3 nucleotides read TGTGCCAGCAGCTCAGCGGAGGGAGGGTGGCAAGAGACCCAGTACTTC.

This clonotype was picked up a small number of times. V gene TRBV12-3 or TRBV12-4 combines with J gene TRBJ1-1; 11 positions agree with TRBD1. With 6 bases clipped from V and 7 bases from J, the junction kept 7 bases outside the gene matches. The CDR3 is 14 residues long. In nucleotides, the CDR3 is TGTGCCAGCAGACGTGGACAGGGGGCGGTTGAAGCTTTCTTT. It yields the protein CASRRGQGAVEAFF.

This clonotype occurred many times. The V gene is TRBV4-1, the J gene TRBJ2-1; 9 bases match TRBD1. The CDR3 totals 15 residues. The V gene's germline CDR1 is MGHRA and CDR2 YSYEKL. V shed 1 base, J shed 9 bases, and the junction held 7 bases outside the gene matches. Written as DNA, the CDR3 is TGCGCCAGCAGCCAAGCGGGGACAGGGTACGGTGAGCAGTTCTTC. Its translation: CASSQAGTGYGEQFF.

This clonotype was seen a handful of times. The chain is built from TRBV7-3 and TRBJ2-2; 7 nucleotides agree with TRBD1. Germline V lookup: CDR1 SGHTA, CDR2 FQGTGA. This CDR3 spans 14 amino acids. J lost 6 bases, V lost 4 bases, and 5 bases had no gene match. CDR3 sequence: CASSSQGESGELFF. The CDR3 DNA reads TGTGCCAGCAGCTCTCAGGGGGAATCCGGGGAGCTGTTTTTT.

This chain joins TRBV5-1 and TRBJ2-1; D is possibly TRBD1 or TRBD2 (5 bases each). The CDR3 covers 14 residues. Looked up from germline, CDR1 is SGHRS and CDR2 is YFSETQ. V was trimmed by 2 bases and J by 5 bases, leaving 11 bases between them. CDR3 amino acids: CASSLPGPDNEQFF. In DNA, the CDR3 is TGCGCCAGCAGCTTACCGGGGCCAGACAATGAGCAGTTCTTC.

This chain links TRBV29-1 with TRBJ2-5; 11 bases align to TRBD2. CDR3 size: 16 residues. Germline CDR1 is SQVTM and CDR2 is ANQGSEA. The ends lost 5 bases at V and 1 base at J; junction bases unmatched: 9. The CDR3 DNA is TGCAGCGTTCGTCCCTACCTAGCGGGGGGCCAAGAGACCCAGTACTTC. Residues: CSVRPYLAGGQETQYF.

The chain combines TRBV9 with TRBJ2-7; 7 bases fit TRBD2. The V and J ends lost 4 bases and 2 bases, in that order; junction bases with no gene match: 15. The CDR3 runs to 17 residues. The germline V gene encodes CDR1 SGDLS and CDR2 YYNGEE. In DNA form, the CDR3 reads TGTGCCAGCAGCCCCCGGGGTAGCGGGCTCCTTCCCTACGAGCAGTACTTC. Translation gives CASSPRGSGLLPYEQYF.

In nucleotides, the CDR3 is TGTGCCACCAGTGATCCCCGGACAGGGGGGATCAATGAGCAGTTCTTC. It is translated as CATSDPRTGGINEQFF. The rearrangement links TRBV24-1 to TRBJ2-1, with 10 bases aligning to TRBD1. Germline V gene lookup returns CDR1 KGHDR and CDR2 SFDVKD. V shed 3 bases, J shed 6 bases, and the junction held 7 bases outside the gene matches. There are 16 residues in the CDR3.